The 17 T cell receptor beta chains reported below all come from one sample, sequenced in a study of radiation and T cells in renal cell carcinoma (dated by TCRdb to 2018 to 2021). The time point label, as the study defines it: baseline pretreatment blood. The sample's treatment or condition label, decoded: 15 Gy SBRT to primary tumor, nephrectomy 4 weeks later. The library was produced with the immunoSEQ multiplex PCR assay. In its TCRdb copy, this immuneACCESS table keeps in-frame sequences only and misses some clones. Where compared with another copy, unresolved V genes explain less than half of these, and the others have no known cause. A total of approximately 140,000 clones appear in this sample, about 85% of them only once. The ten largest account for 4.1% of the sample. The material was blood, obtained from a patient whose treatment included radiotherapy and nephrectomy. The receptors originated from a woman in her sixties or seventies with renal cell carcinoma.

This clone has more than one count but fewer than ten. This rearrangement joins TRBV15 to TRBJ1-1; no firm D call. This CDR3 spans 11 amino acids. Germline V lookup: CDR1 LNHNV, CDR2 YYDKDF (reference sequence). V was cut by 1 base and J by 6 bases, with 3 bases left in between. As DNA, the CDR3 is TGTGCCACCAGCAGAGTCTCTGAAGCTTTCTTT. This sequence encodes CATSRVSEAFF. The entire variable domain, with the rest obtained from reference TRBV15 and TRBJ1-1, is as follows: DAMVIQNPRYQVTQFGKPVTLSCSQTLNHNVMYWYQQKSSQAPKLLFHYYDKDFNNEADTPDNFQSRRPNTSFCFLDIRSPGLGDTAMYLCATSRVSEAFFGQGTRLTVV.

J is TRBJ2-2 and V is TRBV5-4, with 7 bases lining up with TRBD2. Trimming took 4 bases from V and 7 from J; bases not matched to a gene: 7. Germline V CDR1 and CDR2: SGHNT, YYREEE (reference sequence). The CDR3 loop spans 14 amino acids. CDR3 DNA sequence: TGTGCCAGCAGCACCCCGACTAGCCACGGGGAGCTGTTTTTT. It codes for CASSTPTSHGELFF.

The chain has TRBV14 and TRBJ1-1; D unresolved. V lost 0 bases to trimming and J lost 0 bases, with 2 bases between them. Germline V gives CDR1 SGHDN, CDR2 FVKESK. The CDR3 is 13 amino acids. The CDR3 bases are TGTGCCAGCAGCCAAGATATGAACACTGAAGCTTTCTTT. Translated, it gives CASSQDMNTEAFF.

V usage is TRBV5-4 and J usage is TRBJ1-2; 8 bases line up with TRBD1. The junction had 7 bases not matched to a gene; V was cut back by 4 bases and J by 2 bases. Germline loops: CDR1 SGHNT, CDR2 YYREEE (reference sequence). The CDR3 is made up of 15 amino acids. CDR3 DNA: TGTGCCAGCAGCCCTCGGACAGGGTCCAACTATGGCTACACCTTC. Translation gives CASSPRTGSNYGYTF. Variable domain in full (rest from reference TRBV5-4 and TRBJ1-2): ETGVTQSPTHLIKTRGQQVTLRCSSQSGHNTVSWYQQALGQGPQFIFQYYREEENGRGNFPPRFSGLQFPNYSSELNVNALELDDSALYLCASSPRTGSNYGYTFGSGTRLTVV.

The gene calls are TRBV5-1 and TRBJ2-7, with no clear D. Trimming shortened V by 0 bases and J by 2 bases, and 6 bases separated the two germline ends. The germline gives CDR1 SGHRS, CDR2 YFSETQ. The CDR3 loop spans 13 amino acids. Here the CDR3 reads CASSLGGTYEQYF. The CDR3 DNA reads as TGCGCCAGCAGCTTGGGTGGAACCTACGAGCAGTACTTC.

The gene calls are TRBV10-3 and TRBJ2-5; TRBD1 agrees at 8 bases. Germline CDR1 reads ENHRY; CDR2 reads SYGVKD. This CDR3 is built from 13 residues. V shed 5 bases and J 4 bases; nucleotides not matched to a gene: 3. The CDR3 protein is CAISTTGGETQYF. The CDR3 DNA reads TGTGCCATCAGTACCACAGGGGGAGAGACCCAGTACTTC.

This sequence joins TRBV5-4 and TRBJ1-2, with unresolved D. V was clipped by 5 bases and J by 3 bases, with 11 bases between them. The CDR3 loop spans 13 amino acids. The germline V gene has CDR1 SGHNT and CDR2 YYREEE (reference sequence). The CDR3 nucleotides are TGTGCCAGCAGTACGCTCCGGGACTATGGCTACACCTTC. Amino acid sequence: CASSTLRDYGYTF. The full variable domain, rest sourced from reference TRBV5-4 and TRBJ1-2, is ETGVTQSPTHLIKTRGQQVTLRCSSQSGHNTVSWYQQALGQGPQFIFQYYREEENGRGNFPPRFSGLQFPNYSSELNVNALELDDSALYLCASSTLRDYGYTFGSGTRLTVV.

The rearrangement uses TRBV28 and TRBJ2-3, with D hard to call. The germline V and J ends were trimmed by 5 bases and 2 bases, with 5 bases remaining between them. The CDR3 loop spans 12 amino acids. In germline, CDR1 is MDHEN, CDR2 SYDVKM. Here the CDR3 reads CASSTLTDTQYF. The CDR3, as DNA: TGTGCCAGCAGTACCCTCACAGATACGCAGTATTTT.

The chain joins TRBV6-5 to TRBJ1-1; no clear D. V shed 7 bases and J shed 6 bases, with 18 bases lying between them. The CDR3 covers 14 residues. The germline CDR1 and CDR2 sequences are MNHEY and SVGAGI. As DNA, the CDR3 is TGTGCCAGCACCCCAGCGCGTACCCACTCTGAAGCTTTCTTT. It yields the protein CASTPARTHSEAFF.

This clone was seen only once. This chain uses TRBV29-1 with TRBJ2-5, with 13 bases fitting TRBD2. The CDR3 sequence is 13 residues long. Germline CDR1 is SQVTM and CDR2 is ANQGSEA. V gave up 7 bases and J gave up 7 bases; unmatched junction bases: 6. The CDR3, as DNA: TGCAGCGCCGTACTAGCGGGGGGGCGGACCCAGTACTTC. Translated: CSAVLAGGRTQYF.

The CDR3 is CASSHTTGSDGYTF. CDR3 DNA sequence: TGTGCCAGCAGTCACACGACAGGGTCAGACGGCTACACCTTC. V is TRBV6-5 and J is TRBJ1-2; 7 bases are a match to TRBD1. The V segment lost 5 bases and the J segment 8 bases; nucleotides outside the gene matches: 11. Germline lookup yields CDR1 MNHEY and CDR2 SVGAGI. This CDR3 comprises 14 residues.

The chain is built from TRBV4-2 and TRBJ2-7, with D perhaps TRBD1 (6 bases). Germline assignment: CDR1 LGHNA and CDR2 YNFKEQ. V lost 0 bases and J 2 bases, leaving 11 bases between the germline ends. This CDR3 has 15 residues. The CDR3 region is CASSQERQGPYEQYF. For the CDR3, the DNA is TGTGCCAGCAGCCAAGAAAGGCAGGGGCCCTACGAGCAGTACTTC.

The rearrangement links TRBV11-3 to TRBJ2-2; 11 positions agree with TRBD2. The junction had 3 bases not matched to a gene; V was cut back by 3 bases and J by 3 bases. Germline-derived CDR1 and CDR2 are SGHNT and YENEEA. The CDR3 extends over 16 amino acids. The CDR3 DNA follows: TGTGCCAGCAGCTTTAGCGGGGGGGGCTACACCGGGGAGCTGTTTTTT. Translating it yields CASSFSGGGYTGELFF.

CDR3 residues: CASSLEWGVDTQYF. The CDR3, as DNA: TGTGCCAGCAGCTTAGAATGGGGGGTGGATACGCAGTATTTT. The J gene is TRBJ2-3, the V gene TRBV7-8, with a possible D match to TRBD2 (6 bases). This CDR3 comprises 14 residues. Germline V gene sequence: CDR1 SGHVS, CDR2 FQNEAQ. V lost 1 base, J lost 6 bases, and 11 bases lay in between.

This chain joins TRBV6-6 and TRBJ2-5; 8 positions match TRBD1. The germline gives CDR1 MNHNY, CDR2 SVGAGI (reference sequence). Trimming cost V 4 bases and J 0 bases; bases outside gene matches: 4. This CDR3 spans 15 amino acids. The CDR3 DNA reads TGTGCCAGCAGTTCGGCAGGGGGCAACCAAGAGACCCAGTACTTC. It encodes CASSSAGGNQETQYF.

V usage is TRBV2 and J usage is TRBJ2-2, with 7 bases aligning to TRBD1. Germline-derived CDR1 and CDR2 are SNHLY and FYNNEI. This CDR3 is 16 amino acids long. V was pared by 5 bases and J by 0 bases, with 6 bases of the junction left unmatched. CDR3 nucleotides: TGTGCCAGCAGTCCTACAGGGGTAGCGAACACCGGGGAGCTGTTTTTT. This encodes CASSPTGVANTGELFF.

The chain uses TRBV4-1 and TRBJ1-2; TRBD1 aligns across 9 bases. Germline-derived CDR1 and CDR2 are MGHRA and YSYEKL. V was pared by 0 bases and J by 4 bases, with 15 bases of the junction left unmatched. The CDR3 runs 19 residues. CDR3 sequence (DNA): TGCGCCAGCAGCCAAGATTTGTGGACCTCCGGGACAGGGACCTATGGCTACACCTTC. Protein product: CASSQDLWTSGTGTYGYTF.